The 32 T cell receptor beta chains given below trace back to one sample, sequenced in a study of shared clonotypes between healthy human individuals. Repertoires were generated with immunoSEQ multiplex PCR, while TCRdb's copy carries only in-frame clones and drops some. The sample lists over 1.5 million clones; roughly 98% were seen once. Sequencing used naive CD4+ T cells sorted from blood. Subset described: CD45RA+ positively selected. These receptors came from a man aged 25-45 years in good health.

This chain joins TRBV7-9 and TRBJ2-5; unclear D gene. Trimming removed 2 bases at V and 3 bases at J, with 7 bases between. This CDR3 is built from 13 residues. Germline lookup yields CDR1 SEHNR and CDR2 FQNEAQ (reference sequence). In nucleotides, the CDR3 is TGTGCCAGCAGCTTATATGAGGAAGAGACCCAGTACTTC. Its protein product is CASSLYEEETQYF.

The J gene is TRBJ2-1, the V gene TRBV5-4, with 11 bases lining up with TRBD2. V dropped 7 bases and J dropped 7; count of bases not matched to a gene: 7. Germline CDR1 reads SGHNT; CDR2 reads YYREEE (reference sequence). This CDR3 contains 14 residues. CDR3 in amino acids: CASRSSGRWNEQFF. The CDR3 region has the DNA TGTGCCAGCCGGTCTAGCGGGAGGTGGAATGAGCAGTTCTTC.

Regarding this clone: Other DNA sequences in this specimen translate into the identical CDR3. The gene calls are TRBV15 and TRBJ2-1; D is undetermined. V was clipped by 0 bases and J by 8 bases, with 5 bases between them. Germline assignment: CDR1 LNHNV and CDR2 YYDKDF (reference sequence). This CDR3 comprises 12 residues. DNA for the CDR3: TGTGCCACCAGCAGAGACCGGGATGAGCAGTTCTTC. It is translated as CATSRDRDEQFF.

The rearrangement joins TRBV6-5 to TRBJ2-5, with D perhaps TRBD2 (6 bases). CDR3 length: 13 residues. With 5 bases removed from V and 4 bases from J, the gap between germline ends came to 11 bases. Germline CDR1 reads MNHEY; CDR2 reads SVGAGI. CDR3 DNA sequence: TGTGCCAGCAGTCCGGGACTGGCAGAGACCCAGTACTTC. Protein sequence: CASSPGLAETQYF.

The chain employs TRBV5-8 and TRBJ2-3; D is undetermined. The V and J ends lost 1 base and 4 bases respectively, with 7 bases between them. Per the germline V gene, CDR1 is SGHTS and CDR2 is YDEGEE. The CDR3 extends over 13 amino acids. The CDR3 here is CASSLYISDTQYF. CDR3 nucleotides: TGTGCCAGCAGCTTGTATATTTCAGATACGCAGTATTTT.

The rearrangement joins TRBV6-6 to TRBJ2-3; TRBD1 aligns across 8 bases. The germline CDR1 and CDR2 sequences are MNHNY and SVGAGI (reference sequence). V lost 6 bases to trimming and J lost 0 bases; unmatched junction nucleotides: 8. This CDR3 comprises 16 residues. The chain's CDR3 is CASRSPGGDSTDTQYF. DNA for the CDR3: TGTGCCAGCAGATCCCCAGGGGGCGATAGCACAGATACGCAGTATTTT.

J is TRBJ1-4 and V is TRBV5-1; D remains ambiguous. V lost 0 bases and J lost 8, with 14 bases in between. The CDR3 is made up of 15 amino acids. Germline loops: CDR1 SGHRS, CDR2 YFSETQ. CDR3 in DNA: TGCGCCAGCAGCTTGGGGGTCTCCTCGGGGGAAAAACTGTTTTTT. This sequence encodes CASSLGVSSGEKLFF. The variable domain in full, with the rest retrieved from reference TRBV5-1 and TRBJ1-4, is KAGVTQTPRYLIKTRGQQVTLSCSPISGHRSVSWYQQTPGQGLQFLFEYFSETQRNKGNFPGRFSGRQFSNSRSEMNVSTLELGDSALYLCASSLGVSSGEKLFFGSGTQLSVL.

The chain joins TRBV11-2 to TRBJ2-5, with a possible D match to TRBD2 (5 bases). From germline, CDR1 is SGHAT and CDR2 FQNNGV. The length of the CDR3 is 13 residues. With 6 bases removed from V and 4 bases from J, the gap between germline ends came to 12 bases. CDR3 protein: CASSPLAIETQYF. CDR3 sequence (DNA): TGTGCCAGCAGTCCCTTAGCGATAGAGACCCAGTACTTC.

V gene TRBV5-1 combines with J gene TRBJ2-2, with 9 nucleotides matching TRBD2. The V gene's germline CDR1 is SGHRS and CDR2 YFSETQ. With V trimmed by 4 bases and J by 1 base, 5 bases remained unmatched. The CDR3 covers 16 residues. In nucleotides, the CDR3 is TGCGCCAGCAGCCGACTAGCGGAATGGAACACCGGGGAGCTGTTTTTT. It yields the protein CASSRLAEWNTGELFF.

The J gene is TRBJ2-7, the V gene TRBV19, with D possibly TRBD1 on 6 matching bases. Trimming shortened V by 7 bases and J by 4 bases, and 20 bases separated the two germline ends. Germline V gene lookup returns CDR1 LNHDA and CDR2 SQIVND (reference sequence). This CDR3 region has 15 residues. The CDR3 reads CASTEIGTPVYEQYF. CDR3 nucleotide sequence: TGTGCCAGTACCGAAATCGGGACACCTGTTTACGAGCAGTACTTC.

The chain links TRBV11-2 to TRBJ2-1; TRBD2 matches at 7 bases. Germline lookup yields CDR1 SGHAT and CDR2 FQNNGV. The ends lost 5 bases at V and 7 bases at J; junction bases unmatched: 17. This CDR3 region has 17 residues. The CDR3 DNA reads TGTGCCAGCAGCCCACGACTAGCTGCGATCGGGGAGAATGAGCAGTTCTTC. It translates to CASSPRLAAIGENEQFF.

J is TRBJ2-3 and V is TRBV7-2, with 10 bases lining up with TRBD2. Trimming cost V 5 bases and J 4 bases; bases outside gene matches: 9. CDR3 length equals 16 residues. Germline lookup yields CDR1 SGHTA and CDR2 FQGNSA. CDR3 amino acids: CASSPRLAGLADTQYF. CDR3 DNA sequence: TGTGCCAGCAGCCCGCGACTAGCGGGTCTCGCAGATACGCAGTATTTT.

The rearrangement joins TRBV7-2 to TRBJ1-3, with D hard to call. The V gene's germline CDR1 is SGHTA and CDR2 FQGNSA. V lost 5 bases and J 8 bases, leaving 13 bases between the germline ends. This CDR3 contains 13 residues. The DNA of the CDR3 is TGTGCCAGCAGCCCCTCTCTAGTTTACACCATATATTTT. This codes for CASSPSLVYTIYF.

The chain joins TRBV29-1 to TRBJ2-5; possibly TRBD1 for D (6 bases). Trimming took 4 bases from V and 4 from J, leaving 13 bases between them. The CDR3 contains 13 residues. CDR1 is SQVTM and CDR2 is ANQGSEA in the germline V gene. Here the CDR3 DNA reads TGCAGCGTTGGAGCAGGGGCGGGAGAGACCCAGTACTTC. Translation gives CSVGAGAGETQYF.

Of note for this clone: This sample includes further DNA sequences coding for the same CDR3. The chain recombines TRBV5-1 with TRBJ2-1; D is possibly TRBD1 (6 bases). Germline V gene lookup returns CDR1 SGHRS and CDR2 YFSETQ. Trimming stripped 1 base from V and 7 bases from J, with 12 bases between. The CDR3 covers 14 residues. The chain's CDR3 is CASSLTGPSNEQFF. In nucleotides, the CDR3 is TGCGCCAGCAGCTTGACAGGGCCGAGTAATGAGCAGTTCTTC.

The rearrangement uses TRBV10-2 and TRBJ2-1; no definite D call. Germline V gene lookup returns CDR1 WSHSY and CDR2 SAAADI. CDR3 length: 12 amino acids. Trimming stripped 7 bases from V and 5 bases from J, with 9 bases between. The DNA for the CDR3 is TGCGCCAGCACGCAGGCGAACAATGAGCAGTTCTTC. Amino acids: CASTQANNEQFF.

The V call is TRBV7-9, the J call TRBJ2-3; the D is unclear. Germline CDR1 and CDR2: SEHNR and FQNEAQ (reference sequence). The CDR3 consists of 16 residues. The germline V and J ends were trimmed by 3 bases and 4 bases, with 17 bases remaining between them. CDR3 coding DNA: TGTGCCAGCAGCTTGATTATGGCCGGCTACTCAGATACGCAGTATTTT. Residues: CASSLIMAGYSDTQYF.

This chain connects TRBV7-9 to TRBJ1-4; D gene unclear. Germline-derived CDR1 and CDR2 are SEHNR and FQNEAQ (reference sequence). V lost 6 bases, J lost 4 bases, and 18 bases lay in between. This CDR3 is built from 16 residues. CDR3 protein: CASRTGGPEGNEKLFF. For the CDR3, the DNA is TGTGCCAGCAGGACGGGTGGCCCAGAGGGTAATGAAAAACTGTTTTTT.

The chain combines TRBV5-1 with TRBJ2-2; 8 bases are shared with TRBD1. CDR1 and CDR2 (germline): SGHRS, YFSETQ. V shed 3 bases and J 3 bases; nucleotides not matched to a gene: 1. The CDR3 length is 14 residues. The CDR3 DNA reads as TGCGCCAGCAGCTCGGGACAGGACACCGGGGAGCTGTTTTTT. It encodes CASSSGQDTGELFF.

The chain is built from TRBV6-6 and TRBJ2-7, with 7 positions matching TRBD1. The CDR3 contains 15 residues. Trimming took 5 bases from V and 2 from J; bases not matched to a gene: 9. Germline lookup yields CDR1 MNHNY and CDR2 SVGAGI (reference sequence). The CDR3 reads CASSLLRDRTYEQYF. The CDR3 DNA reads TGTGCCAGCAGTCTACTCCGGGACAGAACCTACGAGCAGTACTTC.

This clone was observed once. The chain uses TRBV11-3 and TRBJ2-7, with 7 bases identical to TRBD2. Germline assignment: CDR1 SGHNT and CDR2 YENEEA. This CDR3 is 15 amino acids long. Trimming removed 7 bases from V and 0 bases from J; junction bases left unmatched: 9. The DNA for the CDR3 is TGTGCCAGCATGCTAGCGGAGTCCCCCTCCTACGAGCAGTACTTC. Translating it yields CASMLAESPSYEQYF.

J is TRBJ2-7 and V is TRBV2; a weak D match, TRBD2 (5 bases). Germline lookup yields CDR1 SNHLY and CDR2 FYNNEI. V shed 8 bases and J shed 1 base, with 9 bases lying between them. The CDR3 length is 12 residues. This CDR3 reads CASGRTSYEQYF. The CDR3 DNA reads TGTGCCAGCGGAAGGACTTCCTACGAGCAGTACTTC.

The rearrangement joins TRBV5-1 to TRBJ2-1, with 8 bases fitting TRBD2. In germline, CDR1 is SGHRS, CDR2 YFSETQ. The CDR3 has 16 amino acids. Trimming cost V 4 bases and J 6 bases; bases outside gene matches: 12. CDR3 in DNA: TGCGCCAGCAGCCCGGGAGCGGGAGCGGTCGGCAATGAGCAGTTCTTC. This translates into CASSPGAGAVGNEQFF. The full variable domain, with the rest looked up from reference TRBV5-1 and TRBJ2-1, is KAGVTQTPRYLIKTRGQQVTLSCSPISGHRSVSWYQQTPGQGLQFLFEYFSETQRNKGNFPGRFSGRQFSNSRSEMNVSTLELGDSALYLCASSPGAGAVGNEQFFGPGTRLTVL.

The rearrangement joins TRBV5-4 to TRBJ2-1; 9 nucleotides line up with TRBD2. The germline gives CDR1 SGHNT, CDR2 YYREEE (reference sequence). V dropped 3 bases and J dropped 9; count of bases not matched to a gene: 10. The CDR3 has 15 amino acids. This CDR3 is CASSSSLAGVSEQFF. The CDR3 nucleotides read TGTGCCAGCAGCTCATCCTTAGCGGGAGTGAGTGAGCAGTTCTTC.

This clone has more than one count but fewer than ten. The chain joins TRBV6-1 to TRBJ2-7; 7 nucleotides agree with TRBD2. Germline CDR1 and CDR2: MNHNS and SASEGT. The CDR3 has 14 amino acids. The V gene end was trimmed by 8 bases and the J gene end by 0 bases; junction bases not matched to a gene: 7. For the CDR3, the DNA is TGTGCCAGCGCGTACGGGAGGAACTCCTACGAGCAGTACTTC. Encoded protein: CASAYGRNSYEQYF.

J is TRBJ2-6 and V is TRBV18; TRBD2 is a possible D gene (5 bases). The CDR3 contains 19 residues. CDR1 and CDR2 from the germline V gene are KGHSH and LQKENI. Trimming took 3 bases from V and 1 from J, leaving 19 bases between them. CDR3 in amino acids: CASSPGTQLSGSGANVLTF. DNA of the CDR3: TGTGCCAGCTCACCCGGAACACAACTCTCGGGATCTGGGGCCAACGTCCTGACTTTC.

The chain carries TRBV7-8 and TRBJ1-4; D is uncertain. The germline V gene has CDR1 SGHVS and CDR2 FQNEAQ. The CDR3 spans 13 residues. V lost 5 bases and J 7 bases, leaving 11 bases between the germline ends. As DNA, the CDR3 is TGTGCCAGCAGCCCCCGCGTAGGTGAAAAACTGTTTTTT. This encodes CASSPRVGEKLFF. Combining the CDR3 with reference TRBV7-8 and TRBJ1-4 gives the whole variable domain GAGVSQSPRYKVAKRGQDVALRCDPISGHVSLFWYQQALGQGPEFLTYFQNEAQLDKSGLPSDRFFAERPEGSVSTLKIQRTQQEDSAVYLCASSPRVGEKLFFGSGTQLSVL.

The CDR3 coding sequence is TGTGCCAGCAGTTTATTGGGTCCAGGAGCGAATGAAAAACTGTTTTTT. This sequence encodes CASSLLGPGANEKLFF. The chain couples TRBV28 to TRBJ1-4; D gene ambiguous. The CDR3 covers 16 residues. With 1 base removed from V and 5 bases from J, the gap between germline ends came to 14 bases. Germline V lookup: CDR1 MDHEN, CDR2 SYDVKM. The complete variable domain, with remaining parts taken from reference TRBV28 and TRBJ1-4, reads DVKVTQSSRYLVKRTGEKVFLECVQDMDHENMFWYRQDPGLGLRLIYFSYDVKMKEKGDIPEGYSVSREKKERFSLILESASTNQTSMYLCASSLLGPGANEKLFFGSGTQLSVL.

This chain joins TRBV10-3 and TRBJ2-7; TRBD2 aligns across 14 bases. Germline CDR1 and CDR2: ENHRY and SYGVKD. The trim removed 10 bases at V and 5 bases at J, leaving 4 bases unmatched. The length of the CDR3 is 13 residues. The CDR3 DNA is TGTGCCAACCAGGGACTAGCGGGAGACGAGCAGTACTTC. Translation gives CANQGLAGDEQYF.

CDR3 region: CASSLEQGRTNEQFF. The CDR3 DNA reads TGCGCCAGCAGCTTGGAACAGGGGAGGACCAATGAGCAGTTCTTC. The gene calls are TRBV5-1 and TRBJ2-1; tentative D call: TRBD1 (7 bases). The ends were cut back, 0 bases at V and 6 bases at J, with 13 bases in the middle. CDR1 and CDR2 (germline): SGHRS, YFSETQ. The CDR3 contains 15 residues.

The chain has TRBV18 and TRBJ2-1; 8 positions agree with TRBD1. V was pared by 4 bases and J by 4 bases, with 6 bases of the junction left unmatched. The CDR3 loop spans 15 amino acids. Germline assignment: CDR1 KGHSH and CDR2 LQKENI. CDR3: CASSLSGQGYNEQFF. The CDR3 DNA reads TGTGCCAGCTCACTCTCAGGACAGGGATACAATGAGCAGTTCTTC.

The J gene is TRBJ2-4, the V gene TRBV19, with 9 bases matching TRBD1. Per the germline V gene, CDR1 is LNHDA and CDR2 is SQIVND (reference sequence). Trimming took 5 bases from V and 4 from J; bases not matched to a gene: 6. The CDR3 contains 15 residues. The CDR3, as DNA: TGTGCCAGTAGTCCGATAGGGACAGGGAAAAACATTCAGTACTTC. It codes for CASSPIGTGKNIQYF.